This T cell receptor (beta chain) was sequenced in a study of identical twins. cDNA molecules carried unique molecular identifiers, and template switching added a universal primer site. TCRdb processed the 5' RACE reads anew with MiXCR; each CDR3 protein has one entry. The sample consists of hundreds of thousands of distinct CDR3 sequences, around 6% of them appearing once. This clonotype was picked up many times. Its antigen remains unidentified. Per germline, CDR1 ENHRY and CDR2 SYGVKD. The CDR3 is made up of 14 amino acids. Trimming pared 0 bases from V and 11 bases from J, leaving 16 bases between. General study findings and limits: Compared with models, monozygotic twins showed more out-of-frame TCR alpha sharing.

The sample was naive T cells sorted from blood. The TCR sequence derives from a man between 18 and 35 years old in good health. The rearrangement joins TRBV10-3 to TRBJ1-1; possible D gene TRBD1, 5 bases. CDR3 nucleotide sequence: TGTGCCATCAGTGAGTCGGGGGGTGGTGTCGTGGCTTTCTTT. Its translation is CAISESGGGVVAFF.